The 27 T cell receptor beta chains listed next were all sequenced from one sample in a study of T cells after yellow fever vaccination. Each CDR3 protein is one row after TCRdb ran MiXCR on the 5' RACE reads. Seen here are roughly 240,000 distinct CDR3 sequences, roughly 6.2% observed once, and the top ten hold 0.8% to 1.2%. Here the sequenced sample was CD4+ T cells sorted from PBMCs, taken on the day of the yellow fever booster vaccination. The receptors originated from a man aged 30 to 45 who received the YFV17D yellow fever vaccine.

The sample holds one count of this clonotype. One end of the junction is discordant with germline, which a read error may explain. Here the CDR3 reads CAISLEGRLSNQPQHF. The CDR3 coding sequence is TGTGCCATCAGCTTAGAGGGGCGACTTAGCAATCAGCCCCAGCATTTT. This chain connects TRBV7-8 to TRBJ1-5; D may be TRBD1 (5 bases). The germline gives CDR1 SGHVS, CDR2 FQNEAQ. CDR3 length equals 16 residues.

This clonotype was recorded at least ten times. The rearrangement joins TRBV20-1 to TRBJ2-1, with 7 positions matching TRBD2. The CDR3 is 16 residues long. V shed 6 bases and J 0 bases; nucleotides not matched to a gene: 11. Germline-derived CDR1 and CDR2 are DFQATT and SNEGSKA (reference sequence). CDR3 coding DNA: TGCAGTGCCCGCGCCACTAGCGCGAGCTCCTACAATGAGCAGTTCTTC. It specifies CSARATSASSYNEQFF.

The sample holds many counts of this clonotype. V and J are TRBV12-3 or TRBV12-4 and TRBJ2-5; D possibly corresponds to TRBD1 (5 bases). V dropped 5 bases and J dropped 5 bases, with 9 bases sitting between them. This CDR3 is 12 amino acids long. In nucleotides, the CDR3 is TGTGCCAGCAGTCCCAGGGTGGAGACCCAGTACTTC. Amino acids: CASSPRVETQYF.

This clonotype was observed at least ten times. The J gene is TRBJ1-3, the V gene TRBV7-2; D is unresolved. The germline V gene has CDR1 SGHTA and CDR2 FQGNSA. V was clipped by 3 bases and J by 4 bases, with 4 bases between them. The CDR3 runs 12 residues. CDR3 sequence reads: CASSFRGNTIYF. CDR3 nucleotides: TGTGCCAGCAGCTTTAGAGGAAACACCATATATTTT. The variable domain in full, completed from reference TRBV7-2 and TRBJ1-3, reads GAGVSQSPSNKVTEKGKDVELRCDPISGHTALYWYRQSLGQGLEFLIYFQGNSAPDKSGLPSDRFSAERTGGSVSTLTIQRTQQEDSAVYLCASSFRGNTIYFGEGSWLTVV.

There are many counts of this clonotype. The rearrangement joins TRBV5-1 to TRBJ2-7; weak D call: TRBD1 (5 bases). V was pared by 3 bases and J by 3 bases, with 16 bases between. CDR1 and CDR2 (germline): SGHRS, YFSETQ. This CDR3 contains 15 residues. CDR3 bases: TGCGCCAGCAGCTCCAGGGCGTCTGCTGGCTACGAGCAGTACTTC. It specifies CASSSRASAGYEQYF.

This clonotype was seen at least ten times. The V call is TRBV3-1, the J call TRBJ2-1; no definite D call. Trimming cost V 3 bases and J 5 bases, with 8 bases left between them. The CDR3 runs 13 residues. Germline CDR1 and CDR2: LGHDT and YNNKEL (reference sequence). The CDR3 bases are TGTGCCAGCAGCCACCTAGGCGACAATGAGCAGTTCTTC. Translated: CASSHLGDNEQFF.

The chain combines TRBV6-5 with TRBJ2-5; the D gene could be TRBD1 or TRBD2 (5 bases each). This CDR3 contains 14 residues. CDR1 is MNHEY, CDR2 SVGAGI, per germline. The V end lost 3 bases, the J end lost 5 bases, and 13 bases lay between the germline ends. CDR3 sequence reads: CASSYSGSGETQYF. DNA for the CDR3: TGTGCCAGCAGTTATTCAGGGTCGGGGGAGACCCAGTACTTC.

This clonotype was seen a few times. The J gene is TRBJ1-5, the V gene TRBV5-1, with D uncertain. From germline, CDR1 is SGHRS and CDR2 YFSETQ. This CDR3 contains 15 residues. The V gene lost 2 bases and the J gene lost 2 bases, with 11 bases spanning the gap. In DNA, the CDR3 is TGCGCCAGCAGCTTCGGTGGAATGGGCAATCAGCCCCAGCATTTT. Its translation: CASSFGGMGNQPQHF.

The genes are TRBV20-1 and TRBJ2-3; D gene uncertain. Germline-derived CDR1 and CDR2 are DFQATT and SNEGSKA (reference sequence). Trimming pared 4 bases from V and 4 bases from J, leaving 12 bases between. This CDR3 has 13 amino acids. The DNA of the CDR3 is TGCAGTGCTAACCCCCTCGGGTCAGATACGCAGTATTTT. Amino acids: CSANPLGSDTQYF.

The chain employs TRBV5-1 and TRBJ2-7, with 7 bases matching TRBD1. CDR3 length: 16 amino acids. J gave up 2 bases and V 5 bases, and 13 bases lay outside the gene matches. From germline, CDR1 is SGHRS and CDR2 YFSETQ. The CDR3 reads CASRDGPGQMTYEQYF. The CDR3 bases are TGCGCCAGCAGAGATGGACCGGGACAGATGACCTACGAGCAGTACTTC.

The chain joins TRBV2 to TRBJ2-6, with D unclear. The V and J ends lost 3 bases and 0 bases respectively, with 18 bases between them. Germline V gene lookup returns CDR1 SNHLY and CDR2 FYNNEI. The CDR3 length is 19 residues. CDR3: CASSDLAVPQSSGANVLTF. The DNA of the CDR3 is TGTGCCAGCAGTGACCTGGCCGTCCCCCAAAGCTCTGGGGCCAACGTCCTGACTTTC.

This clonotype was found many times. The chain joins TRBV25-1 to TRBJ1-3, with D unresolved. The V end lost 9 bases, the J end lost 1 base, and 22 bases lay between the germline ends. The CDR3 totals 17 residues. Germline lookup yields CDR1 MGHDK and CDR2 SYGVNS. The CDR3 sequence is CASRMEGPHFSGNTIYF. The CDR3 region has the DNA TGTGCCAGTAGAATGGAGGGTCCCCATTTTTCTGGAAACACCATATATTTT. Variable domain in full (rest from reference TRBV25-1 and TRBJ1-3): EADIYQTPRYLVIGTGKKITLECSQTMGHDKMYWYQQDPGMELHLIHYSYGVNSTEKGDLSSESTVSRIRTEHFPLTLESARPSHTSQYLCASRMEGPHFSGNTIYFGEGSWLTVV.

This clonotype was detected only a few times. The chain joins TRBV10-3 to TRBJ1-1; TRBD1 is a possible D gene (5 bases). Trimming cost V 0 bases and J 10 bases, with 9 bases left between them. The germline gives CDR1 ENHRY, CDR2 SYGVKD. This CDR3 comprises 12 residues. The CDR3 loop reads CAISESGGTAFF. For the CDR3, the DNA is TGTGCCATCAGTGAGTCGGGGGGAACAGCTTTCTTT.

The rearrangement joins TRBV5-1 to TRBJ2-7, with 7 bases lining up with TRBD2. Germline V gene sequence: CDR1 SGHRS, CDR2 YFSETQ. The CDR3 loop spans 19 amino acids. The ends lost 4 bases at V and 2 bases at J; junction bases unmatched: 21. CDR3 sequence (DNA): TGCGCCAGCAGCCTGGGGACGGGAGGACGAAATCGGCAGACCTACGAGCAGTACTTC. Translation: CASSLGTGGRNRQTYEQYF.

V and J are TRBV28 and TRBJ2-1; 13 bases are a match to TRBD2. In germline, CDR1 is MDHEN, CDR2 SYDVKM. This CDR3 region has 17 residues. Unmatched junction bases numbered 14, after V lost 6 bases and J lost 9 bases. CDR3 DNA sequence: TGTGCCAGCAGCCTTTGGAGGACTAGCGGGAGAGCGGGTGAGCAGTTCTTC. It specifies CASSLWRTSGRAGEQFF.

This chain connects TRBV19 to TRBJ2-2, with a possible D match to TRBD1 (6 bases). CDR1 and CDR2 from the germline V gene are LNHDA and SQIVND (reference sequence). This CDR3 region has 14 residues. V lost 4 bases and J 7 bases, leaving 13 bases between the germline ends. DNA for the CDR3: TGTGCCAGTAGTAACACAGGGTTCAACGGGGAGCTGTTTTTT. It translates to CASSNTGFNGELFF.

This clonotype was counted only a few times. The chain joins TRBV7-8 to TRBJ2-2; 11 bases are a match to TRBD2. The germline V gene has CDR1 SGHVS and CDR2 FQNEAQ. This CDR3 spans 18 amino acids. Trimming at V came to 3 bases and at J to 7 bases, leaving 13 bases not matched to a gene. The chain's CDR3 is CASSLPSGRFSSGGELFF. Written as DNA, the CDR3 is TGTGCCAGCAGCTTGCCTAGCGGGAGGTTTAGTTCGGGCGGGGAGCTGTTTTTT.

This clonotype was picked up a small number of times. The V gene is TRBV20-1, the J gene TRBJ2-7; tentatively, D is TRBD1 (6 bases). CDR1 DFQATT and CDR2 SNEGSKA come from the germline V gene (reference sequence). This CDR3 has 13 amino acids. The V and J ends lost 6 bases and 4 bases respectively, with 16 bases between them. DNA of the CDR3: TGCAGTGCCAAAAGGGGGTGGGAATACGAGCAGTACTTC. This gives the protein CSAKRGWEYEQYF.

There are a few counts of this clonotype. The chain has TRBV3-1 and TRBJ2-2, with 8 bases fitting TRBD2. Germline V gene sequence: CDR1 LGHDT, CDR2 YNNKEL (reference sequence). Trimming took 2 bases from V and 4 from J; bases not matched to a gene: 0. The CDR3 consists of 14 residues. The CDR3, as DNA: TGTGCCAGCAGCCAACTAGCGGGCACCGGGGAGCTGTTTTTT. This codes for CASSQLAGTGELFF. The variable domain in full, completed from reference TRBV3-1 and TRBJ2-2, reads DTAVSQTPKYLVTQMGNDKSIKCEQNLGHDTMYWYKQDSKKFLKIMFSYNNKELIINETVPNRFSPKSPDKAHLNLHINSLELGDSAVYFCASSQLAGTGELFFGEGSRLTVL.

This chain joins TRBV11-1 and TRBJ2-1; 13 nucleotides agree with TRBD2. J gave up 10 bases and V 2 bases, and 17 bases lay outside the gene matches. This CDR3 spans 19 amino acids. Germline loops: CDR1 SGHAT, CDR2 FQDESV (reference sequence). The CDR3 sequence is CASSLFAPLTSGRAGEQFF. DNA for the CDR3: TGTGCCAGCAGCTTATTCGCCCCATTAACTAGCGGGAGGGCCGGGGAGCAGTTCTTC.

This clonotype was seen a few times. The rearrangement joins TRBV9 to TRBJ2-5; 8 bases match TRBD1. The CDR3 contains 14 residues. Per germline, CDR1 SGDLS and CDR2 YYNGEE. The V gene end was trimmed by 4 bases and the J gene end by 5 bases; junction bases not matched to a gene: 7. The CDR3 sequence: CASSPGQGLETQYF. CDR3 DNA: TGTGCCAGCAGCCCCGGACAGGGCTTGGAGACCCAGTACTTC.

The table lists this clonotype with many counts. This chain connects TRBV12-3 or TRBV12-4 to TRBJ2-5; the match to TRBD1 covers 11 bases. J was trimmed by 6 bases and V by 5 bases; bases with no gene match: 5. The CDR3 runs 14 residues. CDR3 sequence (DNA): TGTGCCAGCAGTCGGACAGGGGGCTGGCAGACCCAGTACTTC. This sequence encodes CASSRTGGWQTQYF.

This clonotype was seen only a few times. The rearrangement links TRBV4-2 to TRBJ2-7; a weak D match, TRBD2 (6 bases). Per germline, CDR1 LGHNA and CDR2 YNFKEQ. Trimming left V 4 bases short and J 5 bases short, with 18 bases between. This CDR3 contains 15 residues. CDR3 residues: CASSLSKGRRNEQYF. The CDR3 DNA reads as TGTGCCAGCAGCCTATCGAAGGGGAGGAGGAACGAGCAGTACTTC.

The CDR3 protein is CASSFWISGRARDTQYF. CDR3 nucleotides: TGTGCCAGCAGCTTCTGGATTAGCGGGAGGGCCCGAGATACGCAGTATTTT. V and J are TRBV5-4 and TRBJ2-3; TRBD2 aligns across 11 bases. The germline gives CDR1 SGHNT, CDR2 YYREEE (reference sequence). V dropped 2 bases and J dropped 5; count of bases not matched to a gene: 10. This CDR3 is built from 17 residues.

The chain recombines TRBV7-3 with TRBJ2-2; the D is unclear. V was trimmed by 3 bases and J by 4 bases, leaving 12 bases between them. The V gene's germline CDR1 is SGHTA and CDR2 FQGTGA. CDR3 size: 15 residues. The CDR3 DNA sequence: TGTGCCAGCAGCTTCTCAACTATTATCACCGGGGAGCTGTTTTTT. Translating gives CASSFSTIITGELFF.

This clonotype has at least ten counts. V usage is TRBV20-1 and J usage is TRBJ1-2, with 7 bases identical to TRBD1. CDR3 length equals 12 residues. J was trimmed by 8 bases and V by 6 bases; bases with no gene match: 9. Germline CDR1 is DFQATT and CDR2 is SNEGSKA (reference sequence). CDR3 loop: CSAPDRRDGYTF. As DNA, the CDR3 is TGCAGTGCCCCGGACAGGAGAGACGGCTACACCTTC.

At least ten counts were recorded for this clonotype. The chain couples TRBV12-3 or TRBV12-4 to TRBJ2-2, with D unclear. The length of the CDR3 is 12 residues. Between the trimmed V and J ends, which lost 3 bases and 6 bases, there was a span of 5 bases. The CDR3 loop reads CASSFWPGELFF. Written as DNA, the CDR3 is TGTGCCAGCAGTTTCTGGCCCGGGGAGCTGTTTTTT.